The clone carrying this T cell receptor (beta chain) was seen only once. Cells sorted as Tregs were CD4+, CD25+ and CD127-/low. The CDR3 runs 13 residues. The V gene's germline CDR1 is KGHDR and CDR2 SFDVKD. The V and J ends lost 8 bases and 4 bases respectively, with 10 bases between them. TCRdb reprocessed the 5' RACE reads with MiXCR, giving one entry per CDR3 protein. The table includes thousands of distinct CDR3 sequences, just under 55% detected once. The clonotype comes from a female donor with breast cancer. The sequenced sample consisted of Tregs sorted from a lymph node. The chain links TRBV24-1 to TRBJ2-2; D gene unclear. CDR3 residues: CATISPFTGELFF. The CDR3 nucleotides are TGTGCCACCATCTCCCCATTCACCGGGGAGCTGTTTTTT.